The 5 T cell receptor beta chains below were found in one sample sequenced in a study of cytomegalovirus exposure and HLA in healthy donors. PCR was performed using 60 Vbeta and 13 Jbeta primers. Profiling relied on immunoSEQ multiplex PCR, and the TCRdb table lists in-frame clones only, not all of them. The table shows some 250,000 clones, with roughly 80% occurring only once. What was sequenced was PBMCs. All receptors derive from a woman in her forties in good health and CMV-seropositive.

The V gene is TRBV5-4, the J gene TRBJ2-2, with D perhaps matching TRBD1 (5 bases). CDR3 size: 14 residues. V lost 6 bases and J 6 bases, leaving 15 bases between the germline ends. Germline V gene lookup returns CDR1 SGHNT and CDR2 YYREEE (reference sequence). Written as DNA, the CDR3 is TGTGCCAGCAACTCTGAGCCAGGGTCCGGGGAGCTGTTTTTT. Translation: CASNSEPGSGELFF.

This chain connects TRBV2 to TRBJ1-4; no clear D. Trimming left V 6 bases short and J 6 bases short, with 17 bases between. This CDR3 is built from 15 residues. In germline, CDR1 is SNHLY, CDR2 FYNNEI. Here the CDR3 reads CASRVSGVHYEKLFF. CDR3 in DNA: TGTGCCAGCAGGGTATCCGGAGTGCATTATGAAAAACTGTTTTTT.

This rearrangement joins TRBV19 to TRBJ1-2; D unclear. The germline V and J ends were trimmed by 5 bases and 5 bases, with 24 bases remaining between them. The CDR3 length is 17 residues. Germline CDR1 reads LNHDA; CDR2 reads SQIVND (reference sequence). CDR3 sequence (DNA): TGTGCCAGTAGTCCTCAAGCCGCGTCAGGTAGTTCGTATGGCTACACCTTC. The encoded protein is CASSPQAASGSSYGYTF.

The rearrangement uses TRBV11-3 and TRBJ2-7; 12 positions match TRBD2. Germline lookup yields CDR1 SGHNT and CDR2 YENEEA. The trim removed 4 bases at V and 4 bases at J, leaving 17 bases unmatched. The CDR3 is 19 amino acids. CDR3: CASSSIATVTSGSSYEQYF. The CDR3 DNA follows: TGTGCCAGCAGCTCTATTGCTACCGTGACTAGCGGGAGCTCTTACGAGCAGTACTTC.

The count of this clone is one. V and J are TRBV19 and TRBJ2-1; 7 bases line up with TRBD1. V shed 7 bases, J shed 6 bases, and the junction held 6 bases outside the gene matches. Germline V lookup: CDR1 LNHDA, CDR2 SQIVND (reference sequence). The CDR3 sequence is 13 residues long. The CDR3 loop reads CASTPDRVNEQFF. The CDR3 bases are TGTGCCAGTACCCCCGACAGGGTCAATGAGCAGTTCTTC.